The sequence of this T cell receptor beta chain was determined in a study of T cell repertoires in cytomegalovirus infection. Study-wide context: Matching HLA type, along with CMV infection, was indicated by public TCR beta signatures.

TCRdb passed the reads through MiXCR, listing each CDR3 protein once. The sample consists of 800,000 to 950,000 distinct CDR3 sequences, about 33% of them appearing once. Concerning this clonotype: Its antigen is as yet unknown.

The germline CDR1 and CDR2 sequences are LNHDA and SQIVND (reference sequence). Losses at the gene ends were 5 bases for V and 5 bases for J; bases not matched to a gene: 16. The CDR3 spans 18 residues. Sequencing was performed on cultured CD8+ T cells from PBMCs, taken from culture after CMV antigen stimulation. The sequence came from a human donor in good health (CMV status not recorded). Some clones in this sample may be carry-over from other donors' samples. The chain links TRBV19 to TRBJ2-1, with 9 bases identical to TRBD2. In DNA, the CDR3 is TGTGCCAGTAGTTTTTTTTTAGCCGGGACTAGCCTGCACAATGAGCAGTTCTTC. It codes for CASSFFLAGTSLHNEQFF.